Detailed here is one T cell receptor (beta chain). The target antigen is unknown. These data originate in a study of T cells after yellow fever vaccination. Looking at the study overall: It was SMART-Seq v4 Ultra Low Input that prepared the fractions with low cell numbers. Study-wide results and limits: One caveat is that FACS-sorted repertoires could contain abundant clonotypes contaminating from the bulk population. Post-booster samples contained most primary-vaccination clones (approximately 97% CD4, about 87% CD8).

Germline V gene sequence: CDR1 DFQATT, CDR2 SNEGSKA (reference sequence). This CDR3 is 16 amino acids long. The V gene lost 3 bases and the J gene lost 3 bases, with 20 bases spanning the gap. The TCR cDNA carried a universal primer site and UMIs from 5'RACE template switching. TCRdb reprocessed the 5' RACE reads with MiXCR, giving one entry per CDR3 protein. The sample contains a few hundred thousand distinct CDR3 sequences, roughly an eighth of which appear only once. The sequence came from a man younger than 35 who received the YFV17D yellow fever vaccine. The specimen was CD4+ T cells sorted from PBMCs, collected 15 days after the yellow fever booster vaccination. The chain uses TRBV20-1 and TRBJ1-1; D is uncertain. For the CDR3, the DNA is TGCAGTGCTAGGCACCCCGGAGGGTCGGGCGACACTGAAGCTTTCTTT. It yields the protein CSARHPGGSGDTEAFF.